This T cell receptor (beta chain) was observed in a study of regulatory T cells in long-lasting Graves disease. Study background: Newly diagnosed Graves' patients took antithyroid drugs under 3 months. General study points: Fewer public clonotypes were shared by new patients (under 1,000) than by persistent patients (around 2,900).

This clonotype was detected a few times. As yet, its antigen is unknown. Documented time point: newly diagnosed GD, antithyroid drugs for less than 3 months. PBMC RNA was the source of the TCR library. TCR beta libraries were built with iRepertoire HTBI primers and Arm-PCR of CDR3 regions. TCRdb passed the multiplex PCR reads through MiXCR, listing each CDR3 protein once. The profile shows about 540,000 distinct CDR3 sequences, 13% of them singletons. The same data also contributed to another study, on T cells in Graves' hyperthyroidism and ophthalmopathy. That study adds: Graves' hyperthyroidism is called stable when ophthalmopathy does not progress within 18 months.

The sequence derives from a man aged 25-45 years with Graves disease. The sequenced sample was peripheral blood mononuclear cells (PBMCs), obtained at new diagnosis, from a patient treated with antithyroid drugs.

CDR3 nucleotide sequence: TGTGCCAGCACTCCTAGTGGTGAAAAACTGTTTTTT. It is translated as CASTPSGEKLFF. V gene TRBV7-9 combines with J gene TRBJ1-4, with unresolved D. CDR1 is SEHNR, CDR2 FQNEAQ, per germline (reference sequence). V gave up 7 bases and J gave up 7 bases, with 10 bases separating them. The CDR3 contains 12 residues.